This record looks at one TCR beta chain sequence and its context. V lost 2 bases, J lost 0 bases, and 8 bases lay in between. Germline V gives CDR1 KGHSH, CDR2 LQKENI. The CDR3 totals 15 residues. The sample belongs to a study of blood T cell repertoires in COVID-19. Study-level background: Nucleic acid was either cDNA or gDNA, and it came from T cells, B-cell-depleted T cells, or PBMCs.

Enrolled during active infection, Seattle patients were then followed longitudinally. Original methodology: It was from reference gene primer amplification that nucleated cell counts were estimated. The repertoire was sequenced with immunoSEQ multiplex PCR; TCRdb's copy has only in-frame clones and lacks some. D and trimming were read from the DNA, whereas the V and J calls and clone size are those reported in that table. This table holds roughly 400,000 clones, approximately 87% found once. The chain joins TRBV18 to TRBJ2-1; TRBD2 might be the D (5 bases). This clonotype was obtained from a woman aged 60-75 years with COVID-19, enrolled during active disease. Specimen: peripheral blood. This CDR3 reads CASSPEGRSYNEQFF. The CDR3 nucleotides read TGTGCCAGCTCACCAGAGGGCCGCTCCTACAATGAGCAGTTCTTC.